This T cell receptor (beta chain) originates from a study of control samples from healthy donors and cancer patients. The assay was immunoSEQ multiplex PCR, and TCRdb's table has in-frame clones only and misses some. The data hold around 14,000 clones, with approximately 80% observed a single time. Source material: formalin-fixed, paraffin-embedded tissue. The source of this sequence is a female donor with lung cancer.

The CDR3 region has the DNA TGTGCCAGTGGCAGGGAGAATCAGCCCCAGCATTTT. Translating gives CASGRENQPQHF. The rearrangement links TRBV19 to TRBJ1-5; a possible D gene is TRBD1 (5 bases). CDR3 length: 12 amino acids. Germline V CDR1 and CDR2: LNHDA, SQIVND (reference sequence). Trimming cost V 8 bases and J 4 bases, with 9 bases left between them.